This TCR beta chain was obtained from a study of cytomegalovirus exposure and HLA in healthy donors. The CDR3 spans 13 residues. From germline, CDR1 is MDHEN and CDR2 SYDVKM. V lost 8 bases, J lost 8 bases, and 10 bases stayed unmatched. This table comes from immunoSEQ multiplex PCR, and its TCRdb copy is limited to in-frame clones, with some not included. Of roughly 59,000 clones listed, 80% to 95% are singletons. The chain links TRBV28 to TRBJ2-3, with 7 bases identical to TRBD2. Sequenced input: PBMCs. This receptor was taken from a man aged 18 to 30 in good health and CMV-seropositive. The CDR3 reads CASRGGEGSTQYF. The CDR3 region has the DNA TGTGCCAGCCGCGGGGGAGAGGGGAGTACGCAGTATTTT. The full variable domain, with the rest looked up from reference TRBV28 and TRBJ2-3, is DVKVTQSSRYLVKRTGEKVFLECVQDMDHENMFWYRQDPGLGLRLIYFSYDVKMKEKGDIPEGYSVSREKKERFSLILESASTNQTSMYLCASRGGEGSTQYFGPGTRLTVL.